One sample yielded the 10 T cell receptor beta chains listed below, sequenced in a study of post-analysis software for immune sequencing data. Study conclusions and caveats: TRBV segments more frequent in patients than in controls numbered five and included TRBV5-6, TRBV5-1 and TRBV20-1.

Prepared TCR beta cDNA libraries contained unique molecular identifiers. One entry per CDR3 protein results from TCRdb running MiXCR on the PCR reads. Of roughly 800,000 distinct CDR3 sequences listed, approximately 44% are singletons. Antigens of these TCRs are unknown. Input material: blood. The receptor source for this set is a girl under 18 with multiple sclerosis.

As regards this clonotype: With a much larger clone just one base away, this may be a read error. V usage is TRBV7-2 and J usage is TRBJ2-3, with D unresolved. The CDR3 covers 13 residues. The germline CDR1 and CDR2 sequences are SGHTA and FQGNSA. V was cut by 4 bases and J by 5 bases, with 10 bases left in between. CDR3 nucleotide sequence: TGTACCAGCAGCTGGCGACCTCGAGATACGCAGTATTTT. It yields the protein CTSSWRPRDTQYF.

The chain combines TRBV7-9 with TRBJ2-3; no firm D call. Germline V gives CDR1 SEHNR, CDR2 FQNEAQ (reference sequence). The V end was cut by 5 bases, the J end by 0 bases, with 12 bases between. The CDR3 consists of 15 residues. The chain's CDR3 is CASSPVATSTDTQYF. The DNA of the CDR3 is TGTGCCAGCAGCCCCGTGGCGACTAGCACAGATACGCAGTATTTT.

The rearrangement uses TRBV5-1 and TRBJ2-1; 12 bases match TRBD2. J gave up 7 bases and V 4 bases, and 9 bases lay outside the gene matches. The CDR3 loop spans 16 amino acids. Germline assignment: CDR1 SGHRS and CDR2 YFSETQ. The CDR3 nucleotides are TGCGCCAGCAGCCGACTCCTAGCGGGAGGGGATAATGAGCAGTTCTTC. It codes for CASSRLLAGGDNEQFF.

CDR3 region: CATSREVEGKLFF. The CDR3 nucleotides read TGTGCCACCAGCAGAGAAGTAGAAGGAAAACTGTTTTTT. V is TRBV15 and J is TRBJ1-4; D gene unclear. Germline CDR1 is LNHNV and CDR2 is YYDKDF (reference sequence). The ends were cut back, 0 bases at V and 10 bases at J, with 9 bases in the middle. The CDR3 extends over 13 amino acids. The entire variable domain, with the rest obtained from reference TRBV15 and TRBJ1-4, is as follows: DAMVIQNPRYQVTQFGKPVTLSCSQTLNHNVMYWYQQKSSQAPKLLFHYYDKDFNNEADTPDNFQSRRPNTSFCFLDIRSPGLGDTAMYLCATSREVEGKLFFGSGTQLSVL.

This clonotype appeared a few times. The chain recombines TRBV9 with TRBJ2-1, with 7 bases identical to TRBD2. Per germline, CDR1 SGDLS and CDR2 YYNGEE. V shed 0 bases and J 3 bases; nucleotides not matched to a gene: 3. The CDR3 has 15 amino acids. The CDR3, as DNA: TGTGCCAGCAGCGTAGGGGGGGAGGGCTACAATGAGCAGTTCTTC. This sequence encodes CASSVGGEGYNEQFF.

The J gene is TRBJ1-1, the V gene TRBV29-1; possible D gene TRBD1, 5 bases. CDR3 length: 13 residues. V dropped 7 bases and J dropped 10 bases, with 22 bases sitting between them. The germline V gene encodes CDR1 SQVTM and CDR2 ANQGSEA. The chain's CDR3 is CSGPKQPGRGAFF. CDR3 DNA: TGCAGCGGCCCTAAGCAGCCCGGTAGGGGAGCTTTCTTT. Full variable domain (missing parts from reference TRBV29-1 and TRBJ1-1): SAVISQKPSRDICQRGTSLTIQCQVDSQVTMMFWYRQQPGQSLTLIATANQGSEATYESGFVIDKFPISRPNLTFSTLTVSNMSPEDSSIYLCSGPKQPGRGAFFGQGTRLTVV.

As regards this clonotype: Since the CDR3 does not end with the conserved phenylalanine or tryptophan, this likely comes from a read error. The chain uses TRBV19 and TRBJ2-3; 13 nucleotides line up with TRBD2. Germline CDR1 is LNHDA and CDR2 is SQIVND (reference sequence). J lost 4 bases, V lost 4 bases, and 5 bases had no gene match. The CDR3 spans 16 residues. CDR3 region: CASSTRTSGSPDTQYL. As DNA, the CDR3 is TGTGCCAGTAGTACCCGGACTAGCGGGAGCCCAGATACGCAGTATTTG.

CDR3 protein: CASTRLAGDYEQYF. In nucleotides, the CDR3 is TGTGCCAGCACCCGACTAGCAGGGGACTACGAGCAGTACTTC. J is TRBJ2-7 and V is TRBV6-2 or TRBV6-3; TRBD2 might be the D (7 bases). There are 14 residues in the CDR3. V lost 7 bases and J 3 bases, leaving 16 bases between the germline ends. Germline lookup yields CDR1 MNHEY and CDR2 SVGEGT.

The J gene is TRBJ2-1, the V gene TRBV24-1; 9 positions agree with TRBD1. CDR1 is KGHDR and CDR2 is SFDVKD in the germline V gene. Trimming cost V 7 bases and J 9 bases; bases outside gene matches: 12. The CDR3 totals 15 residues. CDR3 in DNA: TGTGCCACCAGGGGAGGGGACAGGGTTTTGATTGAGCAGTTCTTC. Translated: CATRGGDRVLIEQFF.

This sequence joins TRBV20-1 and TRBJ2-1; 7 nucleotides align to TRBD2. Per germline, CDR1 DFQATT and CDR2 SNEGSKA (reference sequence). The junction had 17 bases not matched to a gene; V was cut back by 6 bases and J by 0 bases. CDR3 length: 18 residues. CDR3 loop: CSATHTGLLASSYNEQFF. For the CDR3, the DNA is TGCAGTGCCACCCACACGGGACTACTCGCCAGCTCCTACAATGAGCAGTTCTTC.